This T cell receptor beta chain is from a study of shared clonotypes between healthy human individuals. This clone was counted a few times. The germline V gene has CDR1 SNHLY and CDR2 FYNNEI. The CDR3 runs to 15 residues. The V and J ends lost 11 bases and 4 bases, in that order; junction bases with no gene match: 14. Each subset's genomic DNA was shared equally among a number of immunoSEQ plates. Sequenced by immunoSEQ multiplex PCR; TCRdb stores in-frame clones only, minus some. The sample lists hundreds of thousands of clones; 60% to 80% were seen once. Input material: memory CD4+ T cells sorted from blood. Subset indicated: CD45RA-negative fraction. The TCR comes from a woman aged 30 to 39 in good health. The rearrangement joins TRBV2 to TRBJ1-2, with 9 positions matching TRBD1. DNA for the CDR3: TGTGCCTCAGCAGCGGGACAGGGCCCTCCCTATGGCTACACCTTC. Translated: CASAAGQGPPYGYTF.